This T cell receptor (beta chain) was captured in a study of CXCR3-negative and CXCR3-positive naive CD8 T cells. Broader study findings: Partial loss of CXCR3 expression followed cryopreservation; most assays used fresh PBMCs. The authors found comparable surface CD5 between naive subsets and inferred TCR strength from TRB CDR3 properties.

Each TRB cDNA library was prepared by 5' RACE (with UMI labels). Reprocessing the 5' RACE reads, TCRdb reports a single entry for every CDR3 protein and omits DNA. The record lists around 140,000 distinct CDR3 sequences, of which the ten most abundant hold 0.25% to 0.35%. Triplicate sorts of around 300,000 cells per CD8+ subset. Naivety in CD8+ T cells corresponded to a CD45RO-CCR7+CD27+CD95- phenotype. The CDR3 consists of 14 residues. CDR1 and CDR2 (germline): SGHAT, FQNNGV. Concerning this clonotype itself: What it binds is unknown.

This clonotype was sampled from a human donor in good health. Some clones in this sample may be carry-over from other donors' samples. Source material: naive CXCR3- CD8+ T cells from blood. The subset was: CD45RO-CCR7+CD27+CD95- naive CD8+ T cells lacking CXCR3 (TNR3-). V and J are TRBV11-2 and TRBJ2-3; TCRdb names TRBD1, which stays unverified in the absence of DNA. The CDR3 loop is CASSLAGDADTQYF.